Following are 28 T cell receptor beta chains from one sample sequenced in a study of T cells after posttransplantation cyclophosphamide. Measured with immunoSEQ multiplex PCR; TCRdb has only the in-frame clones, and not every one. The sample lists some 66,000 clones, about 93% occurring once. The sample consisted of PBMCs. The receptors originated from a woman in her twenties or thirties in good health and a related stem cell transplant donor.

This sequence joins TRBV6-1 and TRBJ1-2; 7 positions match TRBD1. V lost 6 bases to trimming and J lost 4 bases; unmatched junction nucleotides: 11. The CDR3 contains 15 residues. Germline-derived CDR1 and CDR2 are MNHNS and SASEGT. The CDR3 DNA follows: TGTGCCAGCAGCCCGAGCTTGGGACAGACCTATGGCTACACCTTC. The encoded protein is CASSPSLGQTYGYTF.

The chain couples TRBV6-1 to TRBJ2-1, with 8 positions matching TRBD1. V shed 7 bases and J 0 bases; nucleotides not matched to a gene: 5. The CDR3 runs to 15 residues. CDR1 MNHNS and CDR2 SASEGT come from the germline V gene. Here the CDR3 DNA reads TGTGCCAGCAAAAGGACAGGGAGCTCCTACAATGAGCAGTTCTTC. It codes for CASKRTGSSYNEQFF.

The V and J genes are TRBV19 and TRBJ1-5; TRBD1 is a possible D gene (5 bases). The CDR3 spans 15 residues. Germline lookup yields CDR1 LNHDA and CDR2 SQIVND (reference sequence). V dropped 9 bases and J dropped 7 bases, with 22 bases sitting between them. The CDR3 spells CASKFQGRLGQPQHF. The CDR3 nucleotides read TGTGCCAGCAAATTCCAGGGACGTCTTGGGCAGCCCCAGCATTTT.

The rearrangement links TRBV19 to TRBJ2-1; D tentatively reads TRBD1 or TRBD2 (5 bases each). This CDR3 comprises 15 residues. Trimming took off 6 bases at V and 7 bases at J, with 19 bases between the two ends. From germline, CDR1 is LNHDA and CDR2 SQIVND (reference sequence). CDR3 sequence: CASRIQGNGENEQFF. In DNA, the CDR3 is TGTGCCAGTAGGATCCAGGGAAACGGGGAGAATGAGCAGTTCTTC.

The chain combines TRBV19 with TRBJ2-3; possibly TRBD1 for D (5 bases). V lost 5 bases and J lost 2, with 11 bases in between. This CDR3 has 14 residues. Germline V lookup: CDR1 LNHDA, CDR2 SQIVND (reference sequence). CDR3 region: CASSLQGTTDTQYF. CDR3 coding DNA: TGTGCCAGTAGTTTGCAGGGAACCACAGATACGCAGTATTTT.

The rearrangement links TRBV9 to TRBJ2-3, with D maybe TRBD1 (7 bases). CDR3 length: 16 residues. V dropped 0 bases and J dropped 8 bases, with 19 bases sitting between them. In germline, CDR1 is SGDLS, CDR2 YYNGEE. CDR3 DNA sequence: TGTGCCAGCAGCGTAGAGGGGCAGGGGGGTTCAACTACGCAGTATTTT. Its translation: CASSVEGQGGSTTQYF.

The chain has TRBV29-1 and TRBJ1-4; no firm D call. Trimming shortened V by 4 bases and J by 6 bases, and 6 bases separated the two germline ends. Germline CDR1 and CDR2: SQVTM and ANQGSEA. CDR3 size: 11 residues. The CDR3 here is CSVAGDEKLFF. In DNA form, the CDR3 reads TGCAGCGTTGCTGGGGATGAAAAACTGTTTTTT. The full variable domain, in which reference TRBV29-1 and TRBJ1-4 provide the parts outside the CDR3, is SAVISQKPSRDICQRGTSLTIQCQVDSQVTMMFWYRQQPGQSLTLIATANQGSEATYESGFVIDKFPISRPNLTFSTLTVSNMSPEDSSIYLCSVAGDEKLFFGSGTQLSVL.

This chain links TRBV2 with TRBJ2-7; weak D call: TRBD2 (6 bases). V dropped 7 bases and J dropped 5 bases, with 21 bases sitting between them. This CDR3 is 15 amino acids long. Germline lookup yields CDR1 SNHLY and CDR2 FYNNEI. CDR3 nucleotide sequence: TGTGCCAGCATGGGCCCCACGATAGGGGAGGACGAGCAGTACTTC. Its translation: CASMGPTIGEDEQYF.

This chain uses TRBV7-8 with TRBJ2-3; D uncertain. The CDR3 consists of 17 residues. Germline values: CDR1 SGHVS, CDR2 FQNEAQ. The V end was cut by 5 bases, the J end by 1 base, with 19 bases between. CDR3 protein: CASSTRLASLGTDTQYF. In nucleotides, the CDR3 is TGTGCCAGCAGCACACGGCTTGCTAGTCTCGGCACAGATACGCAGTATTTT.

The rearrangement links TRBV7-9 to TRBJ2-1; D unresolved. V lost 1 base to trimming and J lost 8 bases, with 15 bases between them. The V gene's germline CDR1 is SEHNR and CDR2 FQNEAQ (reference sequence). CDR3 length: 15 amino acids. The CDR3 nucleotides read TGTGCCAGCAGCTTAGTGCCCCGCGCGTCCGATGAGCAGTTCTTC. Translation: CASSLVPRASDEQFF.

The V call is TRBV10-3, the J call TRBJ1-1; possible D gene TRBD1, 6 bases. Trimming pared 6 bases from V and 3 bases from J, leaving 14 bases between. The CDR3 is made up of 14 amino acids. Germline V gene data show CDR1 as ENHRY and CDR2 as SYGVKD. CDR3 DNA: TGTGCCATCAGGTTCAGGGAGGGGGACACTGAAGCTTTCTTT. This encodes CAIRFREGDTEAFF.

The gene calls are TRBV7-8 and TRBJ2-7; D perhaps matches TRBD1 (6 bases). The CDR3 covers 13 residues. Germline V CDR1 and CDR2: SGHVS, FQNEAQ. V was shortened by 1 base and J by 6 bases, with 10 bases between the two germline ends. CDR3 sequence (DNA): TGTGCCAGCAGCTTAGGGGGCAGGGGCGAGCAGTACTTC. It is translated as CASSLGGRGEQYF.

The CDR3 sequence is CSVTVSYEQYF. The DNA of the CDR3 is TGCAGCGTTACAGTCTCCTACGAGCAGTACTTC. V usage is TRBV29-1 and J usage is TRBJ2-7, with D unclear. The V end was cut by 5 bases, the J end by 0 bases, with 5 bases between. Germline lookup yields CDR1 SQVTM and CDR2 ANQGSEA. The CDR3 is 11 amino acids.

The chain employs TRBV10-2 and TRBJ2-1; perhaps TRBD1 as D (6 bases). V was clipped by 6 bases and J by 1 base, with 13 bases between them. The V gene's germline CDR1 is WSHSY and CDR2 SAAADI. CDR3 size: 15 residues. CDR3 region: CASRDHRVSYNEQFF. The CDR3 DNA sequence: TGCGCCAGCAGAGACCACAGGGTTTCCTACAATGAGCAGTTCTTC.

V and J are TRBV6-4 and TRBJ2-1, with TRBD1 identical over 9 bases. CDR1 is MRHNA, CDR2 SNTAGT, per germline. After removal of 6 bases from V and 9 bases from J, the junction contained 6 bases not matched to a gene. The CDR3 totals 13 residues. CDR3 coding DNA: TGTGCCAGCAGCTGGACAGGGGAAGGTGAGCAGTTCTTC. This sequence encodes CASSWTGEGEQFF.

This clone was found many times. This chain joins TRBV11-3 and TRBJ2-2; possibly TRBD1 for D (6 bases). V was trimmed by 5 bases and J by 6 bases, leaving 10 bases between them. The germline gives CDR1 SGHNT, CDR2 YENEEA. The CDR3 has 13 amino acids. This CDR3 is CASSPQGSGELFF. The CDR3 DNA reads as TGTGCCAGCAGCCCGCAGGGGTCCGGGGAGCTGTTTTTT. Using reference TRBV11-3 and TRBJ2-2 for the parts outside the CDR3, the full variable domain is EAGVVQSPRYKIIEKKQPVAFWCNPISGHNTLYWYLQNLGQGPELLIRYENEEAVDDSQLPKDRFSAERLKGVDSTLKIQPAELGDSAVYLCASSPQGSGELFFGEGSRLTVL.

The chain uses TRBV27 and TRBJ1-1; D is possibly TRBD1 (5 bases). This CDR3 has 14 amino acids. Germline CDR1 and CDR2: MNHEY and SMNVEV (reference sequence). Between the trimmed V and J ends, which lost 4 bases and 5 bases, there was a span of 14 bases. The CDR3 DNA reads TGTGCCAGCAGTTACTCAGGGATAGGTACTGAAGCTTTCTTT. Amino acids: CASSYSGIGTEAFF.

This clone was detected only a few times. The V call is TRBV6-1, the J call TRBJ1-2; no clear D. Trimming left V 11 bases short and J 1 base short, with 11 bases between. The germline CDR1 and CDR2 sequences are MNHNS and SASEGT. This CDR3 spans 12 amino acids. The DNA of the CDR3 is TGTGCCGGAAGTAGGAATAACTATGGCTACACCTTC. Its translation is CAGSRNNYGYTF.

The chain is built from TRBV7-7 and TRBJ2-5; D gene uncertain. The germline V gene has CDR1 SSHAT and CDR2 FNYEAQ (reference sequence). CDR3 size: 13 residues. Trimming pared 0 bases from V and 4 bases from J, leaving 6 bases between. The CDR3 here is CASSLAIRETQYF. The CDR3 DNA reads TGTGCCAGCAGCTTAGCTATTCGAGAGACCCAGTACTTC.

V is TRBV4-1 and J is TRBJ1-5, with D possibly matching TRBD1 (5 bases). The V gene lost 2 bases and the J gene lost 4 bases, with 15 bases spanning the gap. The CDR3 is 16 amino acids. Germline V lookup: CDR1 MGHRA, CDR2 YSYEKL. The chain's CDR3 is CASSQSFGGVNQPQHF. Here the CDR3 DNA reads TGCGCCAGCAGCCAATCATTCGGGGGTGTGAATCAGCCCCAGCATTTT.

This clone has just one count. This chain joins TRBV7-2 and TRBJ1-1; 7 nucleotides agree with TRBD1. The CDR3 has 14 amino acids. Germline CDR1 SGHTA, CDR2 FQGNSA. With 4 bases clipped from V and 8 bases from J, the junction kept 10 bases outside the gene matches. The DNA for the CDR3 is TGTGCCAGCAGCTCCACAGGGGCAGGGGGGGAAGCTTTCTTT. Translated: CASSSTGAGGEAFF.

V is TRBV4-1 and J is TRBJ1-3; 7 bases align to TRBD1. Losses at the gene ends were 0 bases for V and 5 bases for J; bases not matched to a gene: 13. Germline V CDR1 and CDR2: MGHRA, YSYEKL. This CDR3 is built from 18 residues. The CDR3 nucleotides read TGCGCCAGCAGCCAAGATCGCCCGACAGGGAGGATTAGAAACACCATATATTTT. Translating it yields CASSQDRPTGRIRNTIYF.

V gene TRBV7-3 combines with J gene TRBJ1-1; D is uncertain. Deletions cut 2 bases from V and 2 bases from J, with 6 bases between. This CDR3 contains 13 residues. Germline CDR1 SGHTA, CDR2 FQGTGA. CDR3 sequence reads: CASSLQPNTEAFF. The CDR3 DNA sequence: TGTGCCAGCAGCTTACAACCCAACACTGAAGCTTTCTTT.

V and J are TRBV2 and TRBJ2-1; D may correspond to TRBD1 or TRBD2 (5 bases each). This CDR3 is 14 amino acids long. Germline values: CDR1 SNHLY, CDR2 FYNNEI. V was cut by 6 bases and J by 0 bases, with 9 bases left in between. The CDR3 here is CASRGEGSYNEQFF. Written as DNA, the CDR3 is TGTGCCAGCAGGGGGGAAGGCTCCTACAATGAGCAGTTCTTC.

The genes are TRBV10-1 and TRBJ1-3, with D unresolved. V lost 5 bases, J lost 2 bases, and 7 bases lay in between. Germline V gene sequence: CDR1 WNHNN, CDR2 SYGVQD (reference sequence). The CDR3 loop spans 13 amino acids. This CDR3 is CASSLGPGNTIYF. DNA for the CDR3: TGCGCCAGCAGTCTCGGTCCTGGAAACACCATATATTTT.

The V gene is TRBV27, the J gene TRBJ1-5; 8 bases map to TRBD1. Germline CDR1 and CDR2: MNHEY and SMNVEV (reference sequence). J lost 4 bases, V lost 2 bases, and 1 base had no gene match. CDR3 size: 14 residues. DNA of the CDR3: TGTGCCAGCAGTTTACGACAGGGGAATCAGCCCCAGCATTTT. This codes for CASSLRQGNQPQHF.

This rearrangement joins TRBV19 to TRBJ2-7; D possibly corresponds to TRBD1 (5 bases). There are 14 residues in the CDR3. V lost 2 bases and J 5 bases, leaving 13 bases between the germline ends. CDR1 and CDR2 (germline): LNHDA, SQIVND (reference sequence). The CDR3 bases are TGTGCCAGTAGTATACCAGGGTCCACCAACGAGCAGTACTTC. It specifies CASSIPGSTNEQYF. The complete variable domain, with remaining parts taken from reference TRBV19 and TRBJ2-7, reads DGGITQSPKYLFRKEGQNVTLSCEQNLNHDAMYWYRQDPGQGLRLIYYSQIVNDFQKGDIAEGYSVSREKKESFPLTVTSAQKNPTAFYLCASSIPGSTNEQYFGPGTRLTVT.

This clone was picked up one time. The genes are TRBV5-1 and TRBJ2-2; TRBD1 is a possible D gene (5 bases). Germline values: CDR1 SGHRS, CDR2 YFSETQ. The CDR3 spans 14 residues. V was pared by 4 bases and J by 1 base, with 8 bases between. CDR3 bases: TGCGCCAGCAGCCCTCAGGGGAACACCGGGGAGCTGTTTTTT. Residues: CASSPQGNTGELFF.